The 8 T cell receptor beta chains given below trace back to one sample, sequenced in a study of T cells after yellow fever vaccination. TCRdb ran MiXCR on the 5' RACE reads and lists one entry per CDR3 protein. Here the sample spans approximately 250,000 distinct CDR3 sequences, roughly 3.7% being singletons. This material consisted of PBMCs, taken 15 days after the yellow fever booster vaccination. All receptors come from a man younger than 30 who received the YFV17D yellow fever vaccine.

This clonotype was counted ten times or more. The chain joins TRBV10-3 to TRBJ2-1, with D perhaps TRBD1 or TRBD2 (5 bases each). Looked up from germline, CDR1 is ENHRY and CDR2 is SYGVKD. This CDR3 is 14 amino acids long. V was cut by 11 bases and J by 6 bases, with 20 bases left in between. The CDR3 loop reads CAALEPGLTNEQFF. The CDR3, as DNA: TGTGCCGCGCTCGAACCGGGGCTTACCAATGAGCAGTTCTTC.

This chain joins TRBV5-4 and TRBJ2-1; 7 bases line up with TRBD1. This CDR3 region has 16 residues. The ends lost 0 bases at V and 0 bases at J; junction bases unmatched: 3. Germline V gene sequence: CDR1 SGHNT, CDR2 YYREEE (reference sequence). The CDR3 sequence is CASSLGGQSSYNEQFF. The CDR3 DNA is TGTGCCAGCAGCTTGGGGGGACAGAGCTCCTACAATGAGCAGTTCTTC.

This clonotype showed up many times. The rearrangement joins TRBV5-1 to TRBJ2-7; tentatively, D is TRBD1 (6 bases). V dropped 2 bases and J dropped 2 bases, with 8 bases sitting between them. Germline V gives CDR1 SGHRS, CDR2 YFSETQ. This CDR3 has 13 residues. The CDR3 region is CASSFDRTYEQYV. The CDR3 DNA sequence: TGCGCCAGCAGCTTCGACAGGACCTACGAGCAGTACGTC.

Ten or more counts support this clonotype. The chain employs TRBV18 and TRBJ1-3, with D possibly matching TRBD1 (5 bases). The CDR3 loop spans 14 amino acids. V shed 3 bases and J shed 0 bases, with 6 bases lying between them. Germline assignment: CDR1 KGHSH and CDR2 LQKENI. The CDR3 DNA is TGTGCCAGCTCACCGAGGGGCTCTGGAAACACCATATATTTT. Amino acid sequence: CASSPRGSGNTIYF.

This clonotype has ten or more counts. This chain links TRBV4-3 with TRBJ2-7; D unresolved. The CDR3 totals 15 residues. Germline V gene lookup returns CDR1 LGHNA and CDR2 YSLEER. V lost 0 bases to trimming and J lost 2 bases, with 11 bases between them. As DNA, the CDR3 is TGCGCCAGCAGCCAAGATCTAAACAGAGCCTACGAGCAGTACTTC. Translated: CASSQDLNRAYEQYF.

This clonotype was recorded at least ten times. The V gene is TRBV20-1, the J gene TRBJ1-5; D remains unclear. Germline lookup yields CDR1 DFQATT and CDR2 SNEGSKA (reference sequence). The CDR3 is 15 residues long. V shed 3 bases and J shed 1 base, with 13 bases lying between them. The CDR3 region is CSASLPAGSNQPQHF. The CDR3 DNA follows: TGCAGTGCTAGTTTGCCAGCGGGAAGCAATCAGCCCCAGCATTTT.

This clonotype was recorded at least ten times. V and J are TRBV5-4 and TRBJ2-7; 11 nucleotides align to TRBD1. V gave up 4 bases and J gave up 2 bases; unmatched junction bases: 2. The CDR3 extends over 14 amino acids. CDR1 and CDR2 (germline): SGHNT, YYREEE (reference sequence). The chain's CDR3 is CASSGTGGPYEQYF. DNA for the CDR3: TGTGCCAGCAGCGGGACAGGGGGGCCCTACGAGCAGTACTTC.

This clonotype was picked up many times. This rearrangement joins TRBV20-1 to TRBJ2-7; no firm D call. Germline assignment: CDR1 DFQATT and CDR2 SNEGSKA (reference sequence). This CDR3 region has 13 residues. The V end lost 0 bases, the J end lost 3 bases, and 9 bases lay between the germline ends. The CDR3 nucleotides are TGCAGTGCTAGAGATCGGTCCAACTACGAGCAGTACTTC. It encodes CSARDRSNYEQYF.